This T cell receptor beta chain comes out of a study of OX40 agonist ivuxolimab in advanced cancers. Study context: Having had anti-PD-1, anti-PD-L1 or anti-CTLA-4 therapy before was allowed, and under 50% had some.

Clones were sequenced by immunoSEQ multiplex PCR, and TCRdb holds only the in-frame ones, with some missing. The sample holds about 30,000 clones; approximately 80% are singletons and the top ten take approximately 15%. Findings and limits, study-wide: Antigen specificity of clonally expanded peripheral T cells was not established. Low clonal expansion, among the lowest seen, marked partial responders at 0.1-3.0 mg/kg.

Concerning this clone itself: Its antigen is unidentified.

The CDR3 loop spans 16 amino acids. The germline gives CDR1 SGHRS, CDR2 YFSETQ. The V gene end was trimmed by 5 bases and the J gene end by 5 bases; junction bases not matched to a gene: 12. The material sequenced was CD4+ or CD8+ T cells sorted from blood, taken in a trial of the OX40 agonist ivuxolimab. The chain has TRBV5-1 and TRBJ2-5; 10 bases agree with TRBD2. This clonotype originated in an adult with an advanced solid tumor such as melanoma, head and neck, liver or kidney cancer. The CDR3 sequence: CASSLRSGGAGETQYF. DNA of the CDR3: TGCGCCAGCAGTTTGAGGAGCGGGGGGGCCGGTGAGACCCAGTACTTC.